These T cell receptor beta chains were read from a single sample in a study of blood T cells in healthy people across ages. MiXCR, run by TCRdb on the 5' RACE reads, gives a single entry per CDR3 protein. Altogether around 990,000 distinct CDR3 sequences are present, under 40% being singletons, with the ten largest covering around 13%. The sequencing input was blood. These TCRs come from a man aged 18-30 years in good health. CDR3s include the opening cysteine and the closing phenylalanine or tryptophan. The D gene is left open where the match is weak. Not all rows give a size; the values are once, few, many and, for expanded clones, a class.

V	J	D	size	CDR3	DNA
TRBV20-1	TRBJ2-5	NA	NA	CSARRQGYQETQYF	TGCAGTGCTCGGAGGCAGGGTTACCAAGAGACCCAGTACTTC
TRBV27	TRBJ1-5	NA	NA	CASSPTLGTNQPQHF	TGTGCCAGCAGTCCTACCCTCGGGACAAATCAGCCCCAGCATTTT
TRBV2	TRBJ2-2	NA	NA	CASSEAPGEAGELFF	TGTGCCAGCAGTGAAGCGCCGGGGGAGGCCGGGGAGCTGTTTTTT
TRBV12-3/TRBV12-4	TRBJ2-1	NA	NA	CASSPAPYQQFF	TGTGCCAGCAGTCCCGCGCCGTACCAGCAGTTCTTC
TRBV2	TRBJ1-5	NA	NA	CVSSKGDTGLSNQPQHF	TGTGTCAGCAGTAAAGGGGATACAGGACTTAGCAATCAGCCCCAGCATTTT
TRBV7-2	TRBJ2-5	TRBD1	few	CASSPGQGLRETQYF	TGTGCCAGCAGCCCAGGACAGGGTTTGCGAGAGACCCAGTACTTC
TRBV29-1	TRBJ2-7	NA	once	CSVGRREQYF	TGCAGCGTTGGCCGACGCGAGCAGTACTTC
TRBV12-3/TRBV12-4	TRBJ1-2	NA	few	CASSSNIYGYTF	TGTGCCAGCAGTAGTAATATCTATGGCTACACCTTC
TRBV10-3	TRBJ2-3	NA	NA	CAISESSTGTSTDTQYF	TGTGCCATCAGTGAGTCGAGCACAGGGACTAGCACAGATACGCAGTATTTT
TRBV10-3	TRBJ2-1	NA	few	CAISEVIGEQFF	TGTGCCATCAGTGAGGTTATAGGTGAGCAGTTCTTC
TRBV24-1	TRBJ2-3	NA	NA	CASRDPFTDTQYF	TGTGCCTCCCGGGACCCATTCACAGATACGCAGTATTTT
TRBV9	TRBJ1-5	NA	NA	CASSLTSSSNQPQHF	TGTGCCAGCAGCCTGACATCCTCTAGCAATCAGCCCCAGCATTTT
TRBV4-3	TRBJ2-5	NA	NA	CASSQDALAMETQYF	TGCGCCAGCAGCCAAGATGCCCTAGCGATGGAGACCCAGTACTTC
TRBV28	TRBJ2-7	NA	NA	CASSRDWGMFEQYF	TGTGCCAGCAGTCGGGACTGGGGAATGTTCGAGCAGTACTTC
TRBV5-1	TRBJ2-5	TRBD1	once	CASSLGTGLEETQYF	TGCGCCAGCAGCTTGGGGACAGGTCTAGAAGAGACCCAGTACTTC
TRBV9	TRBJ2-3	NA	few	CASSVDRIDTQYF	TGTGCCAGCAGCGTAGACCGGATAGATACGCAGTATTTT
TRBV30	TRBJ2-3	TRBD2	many	CACPYVGAGGTDTQYF	TGTGCCTGCCCTTACGTTGGGGCGGGGGGCACAGATACGCAGTATTTT
TRBV20-1	TRBJ1-2	NA	few	CSASFGGSRYGYTF	TGCAGTGCTAGCTTCGGTGGGAGTCGCTATGGCTACACCTTC
TRBV14	TRBJ2-1	TRBD2	NA	CASSQGPGGGLQFF	TGTGCCAGCAGCCAAGGGCCCGGCGGGGGTTTGCAGTTCTTC
TRBV2	TRBJ1-6	TRBD1	few	CASSEGIRGNNSPLHF	TGTGCCAGCAGTGAGGGCATCAGGGGGAATAATTCACCCCTCCACTTT
TRBV4-1	TRBJ2-1	TRBD1	few	CASSSRRDRGLYNEQFF	TGCGCCAGCAGCTCAAGAAGGGACAGGGGGCTTTACAATGAGCAGTTCTTC
TRBV10-3	TRBJ1-1	NA	few	CAIGGLGTEAFF	TGTGCCATCGGGGGACTCGGCACTGAAGCTTTCTTT